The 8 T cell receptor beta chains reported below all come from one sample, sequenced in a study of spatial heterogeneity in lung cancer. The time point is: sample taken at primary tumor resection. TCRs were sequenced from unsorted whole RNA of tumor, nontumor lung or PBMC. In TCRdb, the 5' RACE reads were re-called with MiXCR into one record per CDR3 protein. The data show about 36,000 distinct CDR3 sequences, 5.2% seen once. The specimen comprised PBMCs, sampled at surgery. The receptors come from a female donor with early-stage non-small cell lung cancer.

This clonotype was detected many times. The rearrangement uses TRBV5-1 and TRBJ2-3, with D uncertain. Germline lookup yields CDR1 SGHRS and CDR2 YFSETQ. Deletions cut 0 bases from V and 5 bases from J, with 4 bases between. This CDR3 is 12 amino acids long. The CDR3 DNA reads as TGCGCCAGCAGCTTGGCCGGAGATACGCAGTATTTT. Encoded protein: CASSLAGDTQYF.

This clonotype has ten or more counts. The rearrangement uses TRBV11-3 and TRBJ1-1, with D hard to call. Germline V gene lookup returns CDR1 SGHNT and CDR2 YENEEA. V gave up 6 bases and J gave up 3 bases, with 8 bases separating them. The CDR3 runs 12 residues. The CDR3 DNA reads TGTGCCAGCAGTTACATGGACACTGAAGCTTTCTTT. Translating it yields CASSYMDTEAFF.

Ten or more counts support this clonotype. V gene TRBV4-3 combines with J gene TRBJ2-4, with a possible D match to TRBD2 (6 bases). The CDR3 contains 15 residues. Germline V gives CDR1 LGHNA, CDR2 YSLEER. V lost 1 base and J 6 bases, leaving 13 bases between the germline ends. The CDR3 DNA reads TGCGCCAGCAGCCAAGGGGGCCTAGCGAGAAACATTCAGTACTTC. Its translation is CASSQGGLARNIQYF.

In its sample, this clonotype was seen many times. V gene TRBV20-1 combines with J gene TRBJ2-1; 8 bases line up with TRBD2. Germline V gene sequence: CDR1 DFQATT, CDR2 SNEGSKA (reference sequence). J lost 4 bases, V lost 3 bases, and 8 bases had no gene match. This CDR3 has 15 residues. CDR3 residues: CSASPTGGIYNEQFF. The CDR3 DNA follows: TGCAGTGCTAGCCCCACGGGGGGGATTTACAATGAGCAGTTCTTC.

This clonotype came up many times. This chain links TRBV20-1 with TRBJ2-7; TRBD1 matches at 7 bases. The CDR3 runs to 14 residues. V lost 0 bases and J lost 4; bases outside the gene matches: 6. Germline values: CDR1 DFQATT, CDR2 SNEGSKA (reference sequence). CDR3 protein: CSARDTGERYEQYF. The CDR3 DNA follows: TGCAGTGCTAGAGACACAGGGGAGAGGTACGAGCAGTACTTC.

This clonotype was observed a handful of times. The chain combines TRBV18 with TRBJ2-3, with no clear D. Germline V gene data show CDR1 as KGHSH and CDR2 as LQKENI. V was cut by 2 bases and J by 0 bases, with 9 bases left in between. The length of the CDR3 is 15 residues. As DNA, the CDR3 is TGTGCCAGCTCACCATCCACAGCTAGCACAGATACGCAGTATTTT. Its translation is CASSPSTASTDTQYF.

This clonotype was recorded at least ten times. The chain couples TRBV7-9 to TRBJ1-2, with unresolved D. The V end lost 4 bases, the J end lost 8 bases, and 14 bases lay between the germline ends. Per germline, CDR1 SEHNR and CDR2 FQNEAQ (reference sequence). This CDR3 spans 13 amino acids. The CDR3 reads CASSSGSRSGYTF. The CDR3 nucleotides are TGTGCCAGCAGCTCCGGGTCCCGCTCGGGCTACACCTTC.

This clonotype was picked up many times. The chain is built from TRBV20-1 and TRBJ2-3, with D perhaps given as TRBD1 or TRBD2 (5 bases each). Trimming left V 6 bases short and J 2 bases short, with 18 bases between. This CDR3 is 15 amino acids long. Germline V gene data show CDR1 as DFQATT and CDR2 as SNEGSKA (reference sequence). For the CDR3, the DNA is TGCAGTGCCGAAATCCGGGACCCCGCCACAGATACGCAGTATTTT. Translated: CSAEIRDPATDTQYF.